This T cell receptor (beta chain) was observed in a study of glioma-infiltrating T cells after dendritic cell vaccination (dated by TCRdb to 2016 to 2017). Background for the entire study: The cohort comprised about 15 glioblastoma patients from Phase I and II dendritic cell vaccination trials, 9 newly diagnosed and 6 with recurrent disease. Between the early 2000s and the early 2010s, the patients were given dendritic cell vaccination pulsed with autologous tumor lysate. The vaccine was prepared from monocyte-derived dendritic cells that were cultured for under 8 days with IL-4 and GM-CSF and then pulsed overnight with autologous tumor lysate. Three intradermal dendritic cell vaccine injections were administered to patients at biweekly intervals in the arm below the axilla. Tumor-infiltrating lymphocyte content was quantified and tumor and blood repertoires were compared in dendritic cell-vaccinated glioblastoma patients by deep sequencing of TCR beta CDR3 regions. Survival after dendritic cell vaccination was correlated with TCR sequencing metrics such as TIL content and the overlap between tumor and blood repertoires. The full study reports these points: No direct relationship between TCR clonality and survival was found, suggesting a diverse polyclonal response may matter. The cohort was small and heterogeneous, with few patients having full blood and tumor sets and even fewer initial-recurrent tumor pairs. The TCR overlap response model with three groups was called speculative and said to need prospective validation. Longer time to progression and overall survival after dendritic cell vaccination were predicted by higher estimated pretreatment TIL content.

As to this clone: What antigen it recognizes has not been identified. The record has no base qualities; no much larger clone is one base away.

V was cut back by 9 bases and J by 2 bases, leaving a gap of 17 bases between them. The CDR3 goes from the cysteine to the phenylalanine over 14 residues. The sequence is cut down to CDR3 DNA, 42 bases in frame from base 1. According to the germline V gene, CDR1 reads ENHRY and CDR2 reads SYGVKD. Using the immunoSEQ assay, TCRB CDR3 regions were amplified from roughly 1.9 micrograms of genomic DNA, or from all available DNA when less than that was on hand. For multiplex PCR, 60 forward primers for TCR V beta segments and 13 reverse primers for J beta segments were used. Synthetic control templates were spiked into each sample at limiting dilution to estimate reads per starting template. Sequencing produced 87 bp reads on the Illumina HiSeq System. In the source study's methods: To remove PCR and sequencing errors, closely related sequences were merged with a nearest neighbor algorithm. TCR overlap was measured as the percentage of unique tumor TCR beta sequences also present in the same patient's peripheral blood. What TCRdb holds here is the immuneACCESS table cut down to in-frame rearrangements. Part of the clones is not present; checked against another copy, under half of the missing clones reflect an unresolved V gene, and the others are unexplained. Clone size and the V and J calls come from that table; the DNA yielded D and trimming. In this sample the table shows tens of thousands of clones, more than 65% of which occur a single time. The top ten hold approximately 2.1% of the sample.

Patients were selected on the basis of adequate residual fresh-frozen tumor tissue and more than two years of available survival data. Molecular status otherwise varied across the glioblastoma patients, but none of them carried an isocitrate dehydrogenase mutation. PBMC were collected before vaccination, two weeks after the third vaccination, and at tumor progression when it occurred. Genomic DNA was extracted with the Qiagen DNeasy Blood extraction Kit. Sequencing used blood, obtained before dendritic cell vaccination. This clonotype was sampled from a human donor with glioblastoma. Recombination joined TRBV10-3 with TRBJ2-7; the D region possibly corresponds to TRBD2 (5 bases align). The DNA is TGTGCCATTAAAACCAAGGAGGAAGCCTACGAGCAGTACTTC. This gives the protein CAIKTKEEAYEQYF.